This TCR beta chain was sequenced during a study of OX40 agonist ivuxolimab in advanced cancers. The study in broad terms: Ivuxolimab was a fully human IgG2 agonistic monoclonal antibody targeting the costimulatory receptor OX40 (CD134). Among the roughly 50 dose-escalation patients, around 20 had hepatocellular carcinoma, 15 melanoma, 9 renal cell carcinoma and 9 head and neck cancer. A male proportion of under 85% and a mean age of 60 years, ranging from roughly 23 to 80, were recorded for the dose-escalation cohort. Peripheral TCRbeta sequencing aimed to test whether ivuxolimab altered TCR sequence diversity and caused clonal T-cell expansion. Intravenous ivuxolimab was administered to patients every 2 weeks at six dose levels: 0.01, 0.1, 0.3, 1.5, 3 and 10 mg/kg. Patients were allowed to have had prior anti-PD-1, anti-PD-L1 or anti-CTLA-4 therapy, and 40% to 45% of the dose-escalation patients had been treated with checkpoint inhibitors. Partial responses occurred in three dose-escalation patients: two with cutaneous melanoma and one with hepatocellular carcinoma. The paper covers the monotherapy dose-escalation part of the phase I ivuxolimab trial, which included N of about 56 patients. Paper-wide results and their limitations: At doses of 0.1 to 3.0 mg/kg, clonal expansion of both CD4+ and CD8+ blood T cells was observed from baseline to week 6. Which antigens the clonally expanded peripheral T cells were specific for was not determined. In the 0.1-3.0 mg/kg groups, partial responders had among the lowest normalized peripheral clonal expansion, particularly in CD8+ T cells. Low levels of normalized T-cell clonal expansion were also seen in some patients who did not respond. After ivuxolimab, CD8+ T cells had more expanded clones than CD4+ T cells on average.

Genomic DNA was isolated from the sorted cells so that the TCRbeta CDR3 region could be sequenced. The immunoSEQ Assay was used for sequencing of TCRbeta CDR3 regions. This is the immuneACCESS table as TCRdb keeps it, with only in-frame sequences that have V and J called. A part of the clones is gone; compared with another copy, unresolved V genes explain less than half, and the rest is unexplained. The sample contains roughly 84,000 clones, 65% to 85% of them found a single time. About 4.6% of the sample is taken by the ten largest. On this clone itself: Its antigen specificity is not known. Within one base of it there is no much larger clone, and no base qualities were kept.

Patients with a history of autoimmune disease or receiving systemic immunosuppression were excluded from the trial. Peripheral blood for TCR sequencing was collected from all dose cohorts at baseline, on cycle 4 day 1, and on cycle 7 day 1. The samples were taken from a phase I, first-in-human, multicenter, open-label dose-escalation trial of ivuxolimab. Adults with locally advanced or metastatic melanoma, renal cell carcinoma, hepatocellular carcinoma or head and neck squamous cell carcinoma were enrolled in the trial. CD4+ and CD8+ T cells were sorted separately from peripheral blood before TCR sequencing. The junction shows trimming of 4 bases on V and 0 bases on J, plus 10 bases between the germline ends. The CDR3 starts with the cysteine, ends with the phenylalanine, and has 13 residues. The kept DNA is CDR3 alone, 39 bases in frame from the first base. CDR1 and CDR2, looked up from the germline V gene, are SQVTM and ANQGSEA.

This specimen was CD4+ or CD8+ T cells sorted from blood, taken in a trial of the OX40 agonist ivuxolimab. The clonotype was recovered from an adult with an advanced solid tumor such as melanoma, head and neck, liver or kidney cancer. This chain is built from TRBV29-1 and TRBJ2-7, with no D gene named confidently. Here the CDR3 is given as CSVAARSSYEQYF. The sequenced DNA is TGCAGCGTTGCGGCCAGGAGCTCCTACGAGCAGTACTTC.